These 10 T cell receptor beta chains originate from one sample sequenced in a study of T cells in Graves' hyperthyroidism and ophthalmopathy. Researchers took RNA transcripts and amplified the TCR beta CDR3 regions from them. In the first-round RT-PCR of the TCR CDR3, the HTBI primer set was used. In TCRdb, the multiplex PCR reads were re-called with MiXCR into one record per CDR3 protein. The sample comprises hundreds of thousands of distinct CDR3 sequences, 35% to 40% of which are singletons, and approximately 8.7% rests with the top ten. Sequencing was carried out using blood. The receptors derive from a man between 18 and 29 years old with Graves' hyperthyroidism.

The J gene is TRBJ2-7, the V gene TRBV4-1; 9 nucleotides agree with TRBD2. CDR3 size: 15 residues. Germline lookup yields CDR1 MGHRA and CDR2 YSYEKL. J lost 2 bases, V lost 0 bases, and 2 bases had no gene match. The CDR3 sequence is CASSQDGTSTYEQYF. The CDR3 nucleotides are TGCGCCAGCAGCCAAGATGGGACTAGCACCTACGAGCAGTACTTC.

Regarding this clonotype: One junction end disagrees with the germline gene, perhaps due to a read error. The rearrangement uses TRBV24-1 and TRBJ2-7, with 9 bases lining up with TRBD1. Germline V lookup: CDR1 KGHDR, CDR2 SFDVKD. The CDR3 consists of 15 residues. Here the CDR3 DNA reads TGTGCCAGCAGTTACTCGGGACAGGGCAAGGACGAGCAGTACTTC. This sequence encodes CASSYSGQGKDEQYF.

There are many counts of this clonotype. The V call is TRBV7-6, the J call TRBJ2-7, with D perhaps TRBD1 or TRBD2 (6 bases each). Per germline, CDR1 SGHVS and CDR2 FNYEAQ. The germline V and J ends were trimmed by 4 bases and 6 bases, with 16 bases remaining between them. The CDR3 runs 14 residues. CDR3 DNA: TGTGCCAGCAGCTCCCGGGACGGAGGGGGCGAGCAGTACTTC. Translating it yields CASSSRDGGGEQYF.

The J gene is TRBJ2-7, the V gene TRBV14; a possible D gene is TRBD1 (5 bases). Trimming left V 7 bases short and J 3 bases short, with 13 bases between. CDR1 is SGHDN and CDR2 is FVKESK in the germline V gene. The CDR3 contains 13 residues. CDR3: CASTETDDYEQYF. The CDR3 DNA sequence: TGTGCCAGCACCGAGACAGACGACTACGAGCAGTACTTC.

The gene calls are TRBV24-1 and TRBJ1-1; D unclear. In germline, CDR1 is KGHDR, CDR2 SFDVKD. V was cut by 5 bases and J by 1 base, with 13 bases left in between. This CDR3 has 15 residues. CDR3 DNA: TGTGCCACCAGTGCTACGGGCCGGGCGAACACTGAAGCTTTCTTT. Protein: CATSATGRANTEAFF.

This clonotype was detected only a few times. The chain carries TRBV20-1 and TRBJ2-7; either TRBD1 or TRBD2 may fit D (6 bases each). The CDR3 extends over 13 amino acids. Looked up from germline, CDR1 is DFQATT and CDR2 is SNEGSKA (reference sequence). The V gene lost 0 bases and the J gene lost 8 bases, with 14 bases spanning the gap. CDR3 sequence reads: CSARDLYGGQQYF. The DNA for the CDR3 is TGCAGTGCTAGAGATCTCTACGGGGGCCAGCAGTACTTC.

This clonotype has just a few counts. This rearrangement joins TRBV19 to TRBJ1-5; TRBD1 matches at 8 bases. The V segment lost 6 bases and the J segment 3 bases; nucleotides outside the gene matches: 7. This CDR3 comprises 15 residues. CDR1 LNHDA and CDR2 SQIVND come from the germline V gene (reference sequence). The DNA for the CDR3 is TGTGCCAGTAGGGTCCCGGACAGGGTCAATCAGCCCCAGCATTTT. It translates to CASRVPDRVNQPQHF.

This CDR3 is CSARQGSAQETQYF. For the CDR3, the DNA is TGCAGTGCTCGACAGGGTAGCGCCCAAGAGACCCAGTACTTC. The V gene is TRBV20-1, the J gene TRBJ2-5; 7 bases fit TRBD1. V was pared by 5 bases and J by 1 base, with 7 bases of the junction left unmatched. The CDR3 contains 14 residues. Germline-derived CDR1 and CDR2 are DFQATT and SNEGSKA (reference sequence).

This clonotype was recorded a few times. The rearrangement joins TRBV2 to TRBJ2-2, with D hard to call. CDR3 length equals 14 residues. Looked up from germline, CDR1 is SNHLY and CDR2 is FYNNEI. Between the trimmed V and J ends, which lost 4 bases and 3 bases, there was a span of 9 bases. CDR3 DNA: TGTGCCAGCAGTGTTAGGGCAGACACCGGGGAGCTGTTTTTT. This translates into CASSVRADTGELFF.

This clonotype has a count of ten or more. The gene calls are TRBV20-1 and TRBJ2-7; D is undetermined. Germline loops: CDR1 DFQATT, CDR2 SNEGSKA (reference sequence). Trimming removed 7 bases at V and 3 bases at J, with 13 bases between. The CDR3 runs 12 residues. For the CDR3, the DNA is TGCAGTGTTATGGGCTCATTCTACGAGCAGTACTTC. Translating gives CSVMGSFYEQYF.